This T cell receptor beta chain derives from a study of regulatory T cells in long-lasting Graves disease. About the research overall: Graves' patients, diagnosed recently, had received antithyroid drugs under 3 months. Whole-study results and caveats: Tissue studied was limited to peripheral blood, excluding thyroid tissue.

Arm-PCR with iRepertoire HTBI primers amplified the CDR3 regions for these TCR beta libraries. Using its own MiXCR run on the multiplex PCR reads, TCRdb lists one record per CDR3 protein. There are some 450,000 distinct CDR3 sequences in the sample; 15% to 20% occur only once, and around 11% lies in the top ten. The sample holds many counts of this clonotype. Its antigen is as yet unknown. Trimming cost V 7 bases and J 3 bases; bases outside gene matches: 11. The germline V gene has CDR1 MDHEN and CDR2 SYDVKM. This CDR3 spans 17 amino acids. Time point of the sample: newly diagnosed GD, antithyroid drugs for less than 3 months. Researchers made the TCR library from RNA that was extracted from PBMCs. Under American Thyroid Association guidelines, Graves' disease was diagnosed. A further study also used this sample, focusing on T cells in Graves' hyperthyroidism and ophthalmopathy.

The TCR sequence derives from a woman aged 25 to 39 with Graves disease. The starting material was peripheral blood mononuclear cells (PBMCs), obtained at new diagnosis, from a patient treated with antithyroid drugs. The genes are TRBV28 and TRBJ2-1; 11 bases line up with TRBD2. The CDR3 coding sequence is TGTGCCAGCAATGGACTAGCGGGCGTATCTTTCTACAATGAGCAGTTCTTC. It is translated as CASNGLAGVSFYNEQFF.